Sequencing of this TCR beta chain was carried out in a study of CD8+ T cells in alopecia areata. Whole-study results and caveats: Normal-skin resident alphabeta T cells also appear among scalp sample sequences. Lesional tissue from the scalp (especially in alopecia totalis/universalis) showed higher clonality than normal scalp. Patients showed less clear TCR sequence sharing than mice, possibly partly because of HLA diversity.

PBMC-derived CD4+ and CD8+ T cells were sorted. On this clone itself: Its cognate antigen is unknown.

RNA, once extracted, was reverse transcribed into cDNA for use as the sequencing template. This table comes from immunoSEQ multiplex PCR, and its TCRdb copy is limited to in-frame clones, with some not included. Of approximately 98,000 clones listed, roughly 60% are singletons. This CDR3 is 15 amino acids long. The junction had 7 bases not matched to a gene; V was cut back by 6 bases and J by 2 bases. Germline V gene lookup returns CDR1 PRHDT and CDR2 FYEKMQ (reference sequence). The chain couples TRBV13 to TRBJ2-7; 10 bases align to TRBD1. Sequenced: CD8+ T cells sorted from blood. The receptor was derived from a human donor in good health. The CDR3 DNA is TGTGCCAGCAGTGGGGGACAGGGGCTCACCTACGAGCAGTACTTC. It specifies CASSGGQGLTYEQYF.